This T cell receptor (beta chain) was documented in a study of spatial heterogeneity in lung cancer. This CDR3 has 17 residues. J was trimmed by 0 bases and V by 3 bases; bases with no gene match: 11. Per germline, CDR1 SGHRS and CDR2 YFSETQ. TCRdb independently ran MiXCR on the 5' RACE reads; one entry per CDR3 protein. The top ten clones hold 35% of a sample with about 52,000 distinct CDR3 sequences, 7.4% of them seen once. The time point is: blood at routine non-recurrence follow-up after resection. Unsorted whole RNA of tumor, nontumor lung or frozen PBMC was sequenced. This specimen consisted of PBMCs, obtained at follow-up. This receptor was taken from a female donor with early-stage non-small cell lung cancer. The V call is TRBV5-1, the J call TRBJ1-1; 7 bases align to TRBD1. CDR3 sequence (DNA): TGCGCCAGCAGCTCATGGGACAGCCTCCGAGTGAACACTGAAGCTTTCTTT. It specifies CASSSWDSLRVNTEAFF.